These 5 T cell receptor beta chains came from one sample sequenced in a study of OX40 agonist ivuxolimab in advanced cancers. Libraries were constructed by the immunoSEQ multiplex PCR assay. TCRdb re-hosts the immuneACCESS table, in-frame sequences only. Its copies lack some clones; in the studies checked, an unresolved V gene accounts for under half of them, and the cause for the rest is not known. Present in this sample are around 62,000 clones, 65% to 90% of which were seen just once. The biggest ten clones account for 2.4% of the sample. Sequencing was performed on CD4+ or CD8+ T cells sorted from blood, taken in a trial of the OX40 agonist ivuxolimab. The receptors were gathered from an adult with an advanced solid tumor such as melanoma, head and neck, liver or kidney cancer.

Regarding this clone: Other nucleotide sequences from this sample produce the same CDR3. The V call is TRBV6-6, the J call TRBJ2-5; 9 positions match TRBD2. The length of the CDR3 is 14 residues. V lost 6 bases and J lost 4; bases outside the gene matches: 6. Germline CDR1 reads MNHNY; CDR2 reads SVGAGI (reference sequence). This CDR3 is CASSPAGGGETQYF. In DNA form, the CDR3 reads TGTGCCAGCAGCCCAGCGGGGGGCGGAGAGACCCAGTACTTC.

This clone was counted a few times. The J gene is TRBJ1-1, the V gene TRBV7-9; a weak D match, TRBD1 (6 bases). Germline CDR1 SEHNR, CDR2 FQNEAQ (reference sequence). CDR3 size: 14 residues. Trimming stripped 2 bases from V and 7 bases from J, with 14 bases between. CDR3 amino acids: CASSLSWVRGEAFF. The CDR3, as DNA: TGTGCCAGCAGCTTATCATGGGTCAGGGGTGAAGCTTTCTTT.

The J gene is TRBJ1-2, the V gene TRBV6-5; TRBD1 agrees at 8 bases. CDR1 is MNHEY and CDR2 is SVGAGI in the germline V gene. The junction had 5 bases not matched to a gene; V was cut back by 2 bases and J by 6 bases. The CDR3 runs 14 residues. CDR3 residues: CASSYGQGANGYTF. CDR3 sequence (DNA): TGTGCCAGCAGTTACGGGCAGGGGGCTAATGGCTACACCTTC.

The CDR3 loop is CASSQDGTGGRETQYF. The CDR3 DNA reads as TGCGCCAGCAGCCAAGATGGGACGGGGGGGCGTGAGACCCAGTACTTC. The chain couples TRBV4-1 to TRBJ2-5, with TRBD2 matching 8 bases. The germline CDR1 and CDR2 sequences are MGHRA and YSYEKL. V gave up 0 bases and J gave up 5 bases; unmatched junction bases: 8. This CDR3 comprises 16 residues.

The CDR3 region has the DNA TGTGCCAGTAGTTCTTCTGGGCAGAACTATGGCTACACCTTC. This encodes CASSSSGQNYGYTF. The rearrangement links TRBV19 to TRBJ1-2; D unresolved. This CDR3 contains 14 residues. Trimming took off 5 bases at V and 2 bases at J, with 12 bases between the two ends. The V gene's germline CDR1 is LNHDA and CDR2 SQIVND (reference sequence).